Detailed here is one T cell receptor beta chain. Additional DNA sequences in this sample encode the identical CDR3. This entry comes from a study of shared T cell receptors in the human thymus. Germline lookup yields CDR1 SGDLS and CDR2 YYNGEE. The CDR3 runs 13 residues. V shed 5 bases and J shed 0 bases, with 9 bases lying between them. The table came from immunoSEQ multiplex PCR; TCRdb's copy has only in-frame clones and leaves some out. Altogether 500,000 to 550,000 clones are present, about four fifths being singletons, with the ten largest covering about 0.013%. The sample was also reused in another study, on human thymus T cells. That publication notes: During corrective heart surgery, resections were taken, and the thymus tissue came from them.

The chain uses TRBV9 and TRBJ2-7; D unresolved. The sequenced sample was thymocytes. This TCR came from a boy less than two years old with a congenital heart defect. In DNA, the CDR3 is TGTGCCAGCAGTGCCGGGTCCTCCTACGAGCAGTACTTC. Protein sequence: CASSAGSSYEQYF.